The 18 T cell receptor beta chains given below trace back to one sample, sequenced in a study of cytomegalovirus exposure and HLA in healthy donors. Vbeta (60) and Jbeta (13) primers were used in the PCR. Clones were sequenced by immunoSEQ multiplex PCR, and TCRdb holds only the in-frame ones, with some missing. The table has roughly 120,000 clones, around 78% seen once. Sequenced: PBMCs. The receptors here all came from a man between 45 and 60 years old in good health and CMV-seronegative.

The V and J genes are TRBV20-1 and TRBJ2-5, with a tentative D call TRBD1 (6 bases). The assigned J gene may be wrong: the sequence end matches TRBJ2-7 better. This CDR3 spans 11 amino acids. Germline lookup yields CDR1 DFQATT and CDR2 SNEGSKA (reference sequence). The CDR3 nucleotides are TGCAGTGCGTACAGGGTTGGCGAGCAGTACTTC. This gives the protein CSAYRVGEQYF.

CDR3 sequence: CASSLERGEQYF. The CDR3, as DNA: TGTGCCAGCAGCTTAGAACGAGGGGAGCAGTACTTC. V is TRBV7-2 and J is TRBJ2-7; perhaps TRBD2 as D (5 bases). The germline V and J ends were trimmed by 1 base and 7 bases, with 8 bases remaining between them. CDR1 is SGHTA, CDR2 FQGNSA, per germline. This CDR3 has 12 amino acids.

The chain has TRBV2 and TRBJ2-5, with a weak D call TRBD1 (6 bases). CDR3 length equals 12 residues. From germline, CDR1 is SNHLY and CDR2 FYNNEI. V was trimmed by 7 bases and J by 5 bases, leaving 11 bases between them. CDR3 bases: TGTGCCAGCAAGGGGGTAAGGGAGACCCAGTACTTC. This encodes CASKGVRETQYF.

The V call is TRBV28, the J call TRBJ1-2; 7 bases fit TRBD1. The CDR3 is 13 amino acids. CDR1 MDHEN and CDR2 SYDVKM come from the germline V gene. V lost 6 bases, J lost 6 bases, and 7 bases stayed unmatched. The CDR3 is CASSYQGVDGYTF. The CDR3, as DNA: TGTGCCAGCAGCTATCAGGGGGTCGATGGCTACACCTTC.

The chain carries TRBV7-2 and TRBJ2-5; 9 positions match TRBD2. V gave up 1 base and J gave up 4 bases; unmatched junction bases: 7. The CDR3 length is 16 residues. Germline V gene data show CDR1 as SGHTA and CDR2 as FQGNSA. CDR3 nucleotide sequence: TGTGCCAGCAGCTTAGGTTTAGCGGGGGACCTAGAGACCCAGTACTTC. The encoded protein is CASSLGLAGDLETQYF. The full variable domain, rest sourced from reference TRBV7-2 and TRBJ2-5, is GAGVSQSPSNKVTEKGKDVELRCDPISGHTALYWYRQSLGQGLEFLIYFQGNSAPDKSGLPSDRFSAERTGGSVSTLTIQRTQQEDSAVYLCASSLGLAGDLETQYFGPGTRLLVL.

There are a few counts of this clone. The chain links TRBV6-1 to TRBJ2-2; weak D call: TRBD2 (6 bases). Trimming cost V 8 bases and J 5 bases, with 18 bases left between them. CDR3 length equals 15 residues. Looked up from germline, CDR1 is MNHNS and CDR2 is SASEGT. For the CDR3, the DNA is TGTGCCAGCCTCCCGTTGGGGGGTCGGACCGGGGAGCTGTTTTTT. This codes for CASLPLGGRTGELFF.

The CDR3 DNA follows: TGTGCCAGCAGTACCCCGGACAGAAGCTACAATGAGCAGTTCTTC. Protein sequence: CASSTPDRSYNEQFF. This chain links TRBV28 with TRBJ2-1; maybe TRBD1 (6 bases). This CDR3 has 15 residues. Germline loops: CDR1 MDHEN, CDR2 SYDVKM. V dropped 5 bases and J dropped 3 bases, with 14 bases sitting between them.

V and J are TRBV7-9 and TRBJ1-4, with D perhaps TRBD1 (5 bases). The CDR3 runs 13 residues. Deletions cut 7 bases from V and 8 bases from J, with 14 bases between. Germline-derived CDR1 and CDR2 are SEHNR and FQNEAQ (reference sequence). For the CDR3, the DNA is TGTGCCAGCACCTTCTCGAAGGGGGAAAAACTGTTTTTT. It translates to CASTFSKGEKLFF.

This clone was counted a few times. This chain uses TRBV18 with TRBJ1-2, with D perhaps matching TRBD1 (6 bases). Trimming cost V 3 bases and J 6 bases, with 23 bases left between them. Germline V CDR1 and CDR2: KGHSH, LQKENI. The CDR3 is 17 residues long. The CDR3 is CASSPRKASGASDGYTF. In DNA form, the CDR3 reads TGTGCCAGCTCACCGAGAAAAGCCTCAGGGGCGTCGGATGGCTACACCTTC.

The CDR3 is CAIRGVGSGGDTQYF. The CDR3 coding sequence is TGTGCCATCAGGGGGGTGGGGAGCGGGGGAGATACGCAGTATTTT. J is TRBJ2-3 and V is TRBV10-3; TRBD2 aligns across 8 bases. The CDR3 has 15 residues. Looked up from germline, CDR1 is ENHRY and CDR2 is SYGVKD. V was pared by 6 bases and J by 5 bases, with 10 bases of the junction left unmatched.

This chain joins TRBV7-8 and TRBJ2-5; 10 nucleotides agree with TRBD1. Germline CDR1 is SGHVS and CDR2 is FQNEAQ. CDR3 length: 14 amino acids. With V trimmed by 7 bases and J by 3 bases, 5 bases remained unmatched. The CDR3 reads CASNRQGAEETQYF. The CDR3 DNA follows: TGTGCCAGCAATAGACAGGGGGCAGAAGAGACCCAGTACTTC.

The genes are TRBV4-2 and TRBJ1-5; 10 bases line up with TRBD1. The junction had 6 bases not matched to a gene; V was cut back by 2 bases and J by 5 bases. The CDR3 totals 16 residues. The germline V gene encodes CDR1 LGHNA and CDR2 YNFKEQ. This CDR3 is CASSQLDRGSYQPQHF. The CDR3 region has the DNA TGTGCCAGCAGCCAACTGGACAGGGGGAGTTATCAGCCCCAGCATTTT.

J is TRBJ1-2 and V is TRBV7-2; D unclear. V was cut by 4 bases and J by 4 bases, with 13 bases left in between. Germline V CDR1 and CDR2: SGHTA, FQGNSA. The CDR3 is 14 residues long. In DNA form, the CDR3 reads TGTGCCAGCAGCTCCAGAGAAGGAGGCTATGGCTACACCTTC. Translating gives CASSSREGGYGYTF. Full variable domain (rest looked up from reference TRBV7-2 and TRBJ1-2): GAGVSQSPSNKVTEKGKDVELRCDPISGHTALYWYRQSLGQGLEFLIYFQGNSAPDKSGLPSDRFSAERTGGSVSTLTIQRTQQEDSAVYLCASSSREGGYGYTFGSGTRLTVV.

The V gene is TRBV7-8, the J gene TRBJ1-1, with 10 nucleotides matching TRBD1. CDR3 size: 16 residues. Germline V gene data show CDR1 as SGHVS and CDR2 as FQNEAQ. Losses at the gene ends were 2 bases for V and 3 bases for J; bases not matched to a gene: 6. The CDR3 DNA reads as TGTGCCAGCAGCTTATTGGACAGGGGGACGTACACTGAAGCTTTCTTT. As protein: CASSLLDRGTYTEAFF.

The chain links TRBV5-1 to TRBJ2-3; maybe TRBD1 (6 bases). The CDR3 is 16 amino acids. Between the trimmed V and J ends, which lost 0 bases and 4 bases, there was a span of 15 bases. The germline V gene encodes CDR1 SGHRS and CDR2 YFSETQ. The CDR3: CASSLGGGAGPDTQYF. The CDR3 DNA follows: TGCGCCAGCAGCTTGGGAGGGGGAGCAGGGCCAGATACGCAGTATTTT.

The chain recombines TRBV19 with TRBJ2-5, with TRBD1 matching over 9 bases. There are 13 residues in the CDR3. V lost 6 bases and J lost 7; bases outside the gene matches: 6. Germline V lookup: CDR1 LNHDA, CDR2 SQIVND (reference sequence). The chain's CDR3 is CASSPDRGVTQYF. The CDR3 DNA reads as TGTGCCAGTAGCCCAGACAGGGGGGTGACCCAGTACTTC.

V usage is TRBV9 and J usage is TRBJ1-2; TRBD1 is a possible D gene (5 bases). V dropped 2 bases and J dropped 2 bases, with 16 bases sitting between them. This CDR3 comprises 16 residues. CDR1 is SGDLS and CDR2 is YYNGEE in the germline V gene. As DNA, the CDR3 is TGTGCCAGCAGCGTTGGGGGGTCAGGCGTCAACTATGGCTACACCTTC. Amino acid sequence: CASSVGGSGVNYGYTF.

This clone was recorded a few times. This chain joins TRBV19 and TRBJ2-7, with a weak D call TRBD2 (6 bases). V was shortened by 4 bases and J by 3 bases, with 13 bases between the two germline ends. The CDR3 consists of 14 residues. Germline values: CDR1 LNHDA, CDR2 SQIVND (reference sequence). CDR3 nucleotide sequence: TGTGCCAGTAGTAGGGACGACGGGAGCTACGAGCAGTACTTC. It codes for CASSRDDGSYEQYF.